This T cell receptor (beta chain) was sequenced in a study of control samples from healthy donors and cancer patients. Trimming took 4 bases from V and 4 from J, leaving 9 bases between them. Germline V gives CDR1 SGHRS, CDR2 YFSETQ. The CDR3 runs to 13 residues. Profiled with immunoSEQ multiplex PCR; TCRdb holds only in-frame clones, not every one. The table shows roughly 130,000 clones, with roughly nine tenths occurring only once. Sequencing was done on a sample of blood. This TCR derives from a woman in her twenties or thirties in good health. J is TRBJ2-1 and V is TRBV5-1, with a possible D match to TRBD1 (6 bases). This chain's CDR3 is CASSEGGYNEQFF. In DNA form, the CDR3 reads TGCGCCAGCAGCGAAGGGGGTTACAATGAGCAGTTCTTC.